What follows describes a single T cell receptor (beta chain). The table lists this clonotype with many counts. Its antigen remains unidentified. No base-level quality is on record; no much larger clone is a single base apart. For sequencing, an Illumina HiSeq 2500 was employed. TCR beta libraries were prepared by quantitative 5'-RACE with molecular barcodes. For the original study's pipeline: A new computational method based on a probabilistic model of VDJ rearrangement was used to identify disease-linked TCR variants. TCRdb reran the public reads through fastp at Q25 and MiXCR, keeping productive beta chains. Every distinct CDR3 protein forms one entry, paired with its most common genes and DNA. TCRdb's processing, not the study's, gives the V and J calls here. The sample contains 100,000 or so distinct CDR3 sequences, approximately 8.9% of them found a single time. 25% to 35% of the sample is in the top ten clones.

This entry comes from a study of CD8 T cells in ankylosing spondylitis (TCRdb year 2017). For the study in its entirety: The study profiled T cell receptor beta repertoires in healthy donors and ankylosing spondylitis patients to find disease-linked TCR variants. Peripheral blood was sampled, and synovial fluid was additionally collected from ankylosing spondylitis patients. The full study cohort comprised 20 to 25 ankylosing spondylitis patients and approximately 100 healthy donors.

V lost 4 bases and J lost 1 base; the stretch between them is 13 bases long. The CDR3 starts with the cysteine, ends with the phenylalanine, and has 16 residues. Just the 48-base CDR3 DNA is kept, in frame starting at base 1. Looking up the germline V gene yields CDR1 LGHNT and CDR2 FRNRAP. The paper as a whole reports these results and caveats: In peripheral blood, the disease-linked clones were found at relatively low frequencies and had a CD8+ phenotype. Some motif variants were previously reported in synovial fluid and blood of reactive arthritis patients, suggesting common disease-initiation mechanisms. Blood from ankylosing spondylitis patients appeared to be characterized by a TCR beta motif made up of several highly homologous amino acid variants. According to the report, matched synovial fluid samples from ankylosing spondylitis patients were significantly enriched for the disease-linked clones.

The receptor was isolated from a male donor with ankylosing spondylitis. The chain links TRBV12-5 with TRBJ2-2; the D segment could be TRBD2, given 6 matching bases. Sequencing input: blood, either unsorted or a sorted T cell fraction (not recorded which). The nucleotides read TGTGCTAGTGGTTATATACTAGCCGGGAACACCGGGGAGCTGTTTTTT. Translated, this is CASGYILAGNTGELFF.